The 27 T cell receptor beta chains reported below all come from one sample, sequenced in a study of T cells in Graves' hyperthyroidism and ophthalmopathy. What was amplified from RNA transcripts were TCR beta CDR3 regions. HTBI primers drove first-round RT-PCR of the TCR CDR3. MiXCR, applied by TCRdb to the multiplex PCR reads, yields one record per CDR3 protein. In the table there are 400,000 or so distinct CDR3 sequences, roughly 15% of which are singletons. The sample taken for sequencing was blood. These receptors originate from a woman aged 25 to 39 with Graves' ophthalmopathy.

In its sample, this clonotype was seen many times. The chain combines TRBV20-1 with TRBJ2-7; no clear D gene. There are 13 residues in the CDR3. V was cut by 3 bases and J by 2 bases, with 11 bases left in between. Germline assignment: CDR1 DFQATT and CDR2 SNEGSKA (reference sequence). The CDR3 here is CSASLGRAYEQYF. In DNA, the CDR3 is TGCAGTGCTAGCCTTGGTCGTGCCTACGAGCAGTACTTC.

This clonotype was seen only a few times. The V gene is TRBV30, the J gene TRBJ2-1; 7 bases fit TRBD2. The CDR3 covers 19 residues. Looked up from germline, CDR1 is GTSNPN and CDR2 is SVGIG (reference sequence). The V gene end was trimmed by 0 bases and the J gene end by 0 bases; junction bases not matched to a gene: 14. The DNA for the CDR3 is TGTGCCTGGAGTGTTCTGCTCGGGGGGACCTTAAGCTCCTACAATGAGCAGTTCTTC. This sequence encodes CAWSVLLGGTLSSYNEQFF.

This clonotype was detected ten times or more. This chain links TRBV30 with TRBJ1-6; D is unresolved. The CDR3 has 13 amino acids. Per the germline V gene, CDR1 is GTSNPN and CDR2 is SVGIG (reference sequence). In DNA, the CDR3 is TGTGCTGTGGCCGGGGATCGAGGTTCACCCCTCCACTTT. This gives the protein CAVAGDRGSPLHF.

The sample holds a few counts of this clonotype. The chain recombines TRBV5-5 with TRBJ2-1; D unclear. This CDR3 has 16 amino acids. The V gene's germline CDR1 is SGHKS and CDR2 YYEKEE (reference sequence). V was cut by 0 bases and J by 3 bases, with 13 bases left in between. The CDR3, as DNA: TGTGCCAGCAGCTTGGTCCCAGTGGGGAACTACAATGAGCAGTTCTTC. It specifies CASSLVPVGNYNEQFF.

Of note for this clonotype: A read error is possible here, since a much larger clone lies one base away. The V gene is TRBV5-8, the J gene TRBJ1-2, with D perhaps TRBD1 (5 bases). The CDR3 contains 14 residues. Germline CDR1 SGHTS, CDR2 YDEGEE. The V and J ends lost 4 bases and 7 bases respectively, with 17 bases between them. CDR3 coding DNA: TGTGCCAGCAGCCTAATCAGGGTGGAGGGTGGCTACACCTTC. Encoded protein: CASSLIRVEGGYTF.

The rearrangement joins TRBV11-2 to TRBJ2-1, with 13 bases identical to TRBD2. V gave up 5 bases and J gave up 7 bases; unmatched junction bases: 8. Per the germline V gene, CDR1 is SGHAT and CDR2 is FQNNGV. The CDR3 sequence is 16 residues long. For the CDR3, the DNA is TGTGCCAGCAGCCCAACCGGACTAGCGGGGGCTAATGAGCAGTTCTTC. This sequence encodes CASSPTGLAGANEQFF.

This clonotype was counted at least ten times. J is TRBJ1-6 and V is TRBV12-3 or TRBV12-4; no clear D. CDR3 length: 17 amino acids. V shed 5 bases and J shed 3 bases, with 17 bases lying between them. CDR3 DNA sequence: TGTGCCAGCAGTACTGCGCCGGTAACTGTCTATAATTCACCCCTCCACTTT. This codes for CASSTAPVTVYNSPLHF.

This clonotype was seen at least ten times. The chain links TRBV27 to TRBJ2-5; TRBD2 agrees at 7 bases. V lost 5 bases to trimming and J lost 5 bases; unmatched junction nucleotides: 11. CDR1 is MNHEY and CDR2 is SMNVEV in the germline V gene (reference sequence). This CDR3 has 15 amino acids. DNA of the CDR3: TGTGCCAGCAGTCTAGACGGACTAGTCGGTGAGACCCAGTACTTC. It yields the protein CASSLDGLVGETQYF.

As to this clonotype: With a much larger clone just one base away, this may be a read error. V usage is TRBV29-1 and J usage is TRBJ1-2; no reliable D call. CDR1 SQVTM and CDR2 ANQGSEA come from the germline V gene. The CDR3 is 12 residues long. The CDR3 bases are TGCGGCGTTGAAAGTCTGGGGTCCGGCTACACCTTC. This codes for CGVESLGSGYTF.

This clonotype was detected a few times. The chain recombines TRBV6-1 with TRBJ2-7; possible D gene TRBD1, 6 bases. The germline V gene encodes CDR1 MNHNS and CDR2 SASEGT. The V end was cut by 7 bases, the J end by 4 bases, with 17 bases between. The CDR3 has 14 residues. CDR3 DNA sequence: TGTGCCAGCACCGTCGGACAGAACCCATACGAGCAGTACTTC. As protein: CASTVGQNPYEQYF.

This clonotype was detected many times. CDR3 region: CASSLRVGYQPQHF. In nucleotides, the CDR3 is TGTGCCAGCAGTTTGAGGGTTGGCTATCAGCCCCAGCATTTT. This chain joins TRBV28 and TRBJ1-5; D is ambiguous. Germline V gene sequence: CDR1 MDHEN, CDR2 SYDVKM. V dropped 3 bases and J dropped 5 bases, with 11 bases sitting between them. The CDR3 is 14 amino acids. Full variable domain (remainder filled in from reference TRBV28 and TRBJ1-5): DVKVTQSSRYLVKRTGEKVFLECVQDMDHENMFWYRQDPGLGLRLIYFSYDVKMKEKGDIPEGYSVSREKKERFSLILESASTNQTSMYLCASSLRVGYQPQHFGDGTRLSIL.

This clonotype occurred many times. CDR3 sequence: CATSKRQGHPSSGNTIYF. The DNA of the CDR3 is TGTGCCACCAGCAAACGACAGGGACACCCTAGCTCTGGAAACACCATATATTTT. The chain has TRBV15 and TRBJ1-3; TRBD1 matches at 7 bases. This CDR3 is 18 amino acids long. The ends lost 4 bases at V and 0 bases at J; junction bases unmatched: 12. The germline gives CDR1 LNHNV, CDR2 YYDKDF (reference sequence).

This clonotype was seen many times. The J gene is TRBJ1-5, the V gene TRBV3-1, with a possible D match to TRBD1 (5 bases). The germline CDR1 and CDR2 sequences are LGHDT and YNNKEL (reference sequence). The CDR3 totals 14 residues. Trimming left V 4 bases short and J 9 bases short, with 16 bases between. CDR3 loop: CASSLGTSLSPQHF. For the CDR3, the DNA is TGTGCCAGCAGCCTTGGGACTAGTTTGTCGCCCCAGCATTTT.

The V and J genes are TRBV5-1 and TRBJ2-7; 9 nucleotides match TRBD1. V was pared by 4 bases and J by 4 bases, with 12 bases of the junction left unmatched. Germline lookup yields CDR1 SGHRS and CDR2 YFSETQ. There are 16 residues in the CDR3. DNA for the CDR3: TGCGCCAGCAGCCAGGCCCTCGGGACAGGGATATACGAGCAGTACTTC. It specifies CASSQALGTGIYEQYF.

This clonotype was counted ten times or more. The V and J genes are TRBV7-6 and TRBJ2-3; D call uncertain. The CDR3 consists of 16 residues. Trimming removed 7 bases at V and 4 bases at J, with 21 bases between. Per the germline V gene, CDR1 is SGHVS and CDR2 is FNYEAQ. CDR3 sequence reads: CASTPGTPRSPDTQYF. CDR3 sequence (DNA): TGTGCCAGCACCCCGGGCACCCCCCGAAGCCCAGATACGCAGTATTTT.

This clonotype was seen many times. V usage is TRBV7-9 and J usage is TRBJ2-1, with unresolved D. The V end lost 3 bases, the J end lost 5 bases, and 11 bases lay between the germline ends. The length of the CDR3 is 14 residues. Germline V gene data show CDR1 as SEHNR and CDR2 as FQNEAQ (reference sequence). The CDR3 reads CASSFIGRDNEQFF. The CDR3 DNA reads as TGTGCCAGCAGCTTTATCGGACGAGACAATGAGCAGTTCTTC.

The table lists this clonotype with many counts. The chain carries TRBV28 and TRBJ1-3; the D is unclear. Germline CDR1 is MDHEN and CDR2 is SYDVKM. V was clipped by 1 base and J by 4 bases, with 14 bases between them. This CDR3 spans 16 amino acids. The CDR3 DNA reads as TGTGCCAGCAGTTTATCGTTGATGGTTAGGGGAAACACCATATATTTT. As protein: CASSLSLMVRGNTIYF.

Remarks on this clonotype: One base away lies a much larger clone, so this may be a sequencing read error. This chain joins TRBV28 and TRBJ2-2; D not certain. The CDR3 is 15 residues long. Germline V gives CDR1 MDHEN, CDR2 SYDVKM. The CDR3 DNA sequence: TGTGTCAGCAGTTCCCCAAGCTTGAACACCGGGGAGCTGTTTTTT. Translation: CVSSSPSLNTGELFF. The full variable domain, rest sourced from reference TRBV28 and TRBJ2-2, is DVKVTQSSRYLVKRTGEKVFLECVQDMDHENMFWYRQDPGLGLRLIYFSYDVKMKEKGDIPEGYSVSREKKERFSLILESASTNQTSMYLCVSSSPSLNTGELFFGEGSRLTVL.

This clonotype showed up many times. This sequence joins TRBV12-3 or TRBV12-4 and TRBJ2-7, with 7 bases lining up with TRBD1. With 8 bases clipped from V and 0 bases from J, the junction kept 10 bases outside the gene matches. CDR3 length: 15 residues. The CDR3 loop reads CASGRTGQSSYEQYF. For the CDR3, the DNA is TGTGCCAGCGGCCGAACGGGACAGAGCTCCTACGAGCAGTACTTC.

This clonotype was recorded many times. The chain carries TRBV15 and TRBJ2-7; D might be TRBD2 (5 bases). The V gene's germline CDR1 is LNHNV and CDR2 YYDKDF (reference sequence). The V and J ends lost 0 bases and 3 bases respectively, with 18 bases between them. The CDR3 loop spans 17 amino acids. CDR3 sequence (DNA): TGTGCCACCAGCAGAGATGGGAGTAGTGAACTAAGCTACGAGCAGTACTTC. It specifies CATSRDGSSELSYEQYF.

This clonotype has a count of ten or more. The gene calls are TRBV5-6 and TRBJ1-1; no reliable D call. With 1 base removed from V and 7 bases from J, the gap between germline ends came to 5 bases. This CDR3 is 11 amino acids long. CDR1 is SGHDT, CDR2 YYEEEE, per germline. The CDR3 region is CASSLLGEAFF. DNA of the CDR3: TGTGCCAGCAGCTTGCTTGGTGAAGCTTTCTTT. The entire variable domain, with the rest obtained from reference TRBV5-6 and TRBJ1-1, is as follows: DAGVTQSPTHLIKTRGQQVTLRCSPKSGHDTVSWYQQALGQGPQFIFQYYEEEERQRGNFPDRFSGHQFPNYSSELNVNALLLGDSALYLCASSLLGEAFFGQGTRLTVV.

This clonotype is judged large. The chain carries TRBV7-9 and TRBJ2-1; D could derive from TRBD1 or TRBD2 (5 bases each). The ends were cut back, 2 bases at V and 6 bases at J, with 17 bases in the middle. The CDR3 totals 16 residues. In germline, CDR1 is SEHNR, CDR2 FQNEAQ (reference sequence). CDR3 loop: CASSLRGEGMGNEQFF. Written as DNA, the CDR3 is TGTGCCAGCAGCTTACGGGGTGAGGGGATGGGCAATGAGCAGTTCTTC.

This clonotype was recorded a few times. J is TRBJ1-2 and V is TRBV12-5; the match to TRBD1 covers 8 bases. The germline gives CDR1 LGHNT, CDR2 FRNRAP. The ends lost 2 bases at V and 2 bases at J; junction bases unmatched: 1. The CDR3 extends over 14 amino acids. CDR3 coding DNA: TGTGCTAGTGGTTTGAACAGGGGGAACTATGGCTACACCTTC. Amino acid sequence: CASGLNRGNYGYTF.

This clonotype has at least ten counts. Here the CDR3 reads CASSQDAGTEAFF. The CDR3 DNA is TGTGCCAGCAGCCAAGATGCAGGGACTGAAGCTTTCTTT. The V gene is TRBV3-1, the J gene TRBJ1-1, with a possible D match to TRBD1 (5 bases). The CDR3 consists of 13 residues. V dropped 0 bases and J dropped 5 bases, with 7 bases sitting between them. Germline V CDR1 and CDR2: LGHDT, YNNKEL (reference sequence).

This clonotype was seen repeatedly, ten times or more. The chain links TRBV7-3 to TRBJ2-7; no firm D call. The CDR3 consists of 15 residues. The V end lost 2 bases, the J end lost 2 bases, and 13 bases lay between the germline ends. Germline CDR1 is SGHTA and CDR2 is FQGTGA. The CDR3 sequence: CASSLSGHGTYEQYF. In DNA form, the CDR3 reads TGTGCCAGCAGCTTATCTGGGCACGGAACCTACGAGCAGTACTTC. Full variable domain (remainder filled in from reference TRBV7-3 and TRBJ2-7): GAGVSQTPSNKVTEKGKYVELRCDPISGHTALYWYRQSLGQGPEFLIYFQGTGAADDSGLPNDRFFAVRPEGSVSTLKIQRTERGDSAVYLCASSLSGHGTYEQYFGPGTRLTVT.

In its sample, this clonotype was seen a few times. The V call is TRBV6-5, the J call TRBJ2-1; a weak D match, TRBD2 (7 bases). The CDR3 covers 14 residues. CDR1 and CDR2 from the germline V gene are MNHEY and SVGAGI. Trimming stripped 0 bases from V and 7 bases from J, with 10 bases between. The CDR3 reads CASSYSGGGNEQFF. CDR3 coding DNA: TGTGCCAGCAGTTACTCAGGGGGGGGAAATGAGCAGTTCTTC.

This clonotype was counted only a few times. This rearrangement joins TRBV2 to TRBJ1-6; maybe TRBD1 (5 bases). This CDR3 is 14 amino acids long. CDR1 is SNHLY, CDR2 FYNNEI, per germline. V dropped 4 bases and J dropped 7 bases, with 11 bases sitting between them. The CDR3 reads CASSGQGVNSPLHF. The DNA for the CDR3 is TGTGCCAGCAGTGGTCAGGGCGTGAATTCACCCCTCCACTTT.